This T cell receptor (beta chain) was sequenced during a study of CD8+ T cells in alopecia areata. Whole-study findings and limits: Among the cells sequenced in scalp samples are also the resident alphabeta T cells of normal skin. Relative to normal scalp, lesional scalp, especially alopecia totalis/universalis, showed higher clonality.

Reverse transcribed after extraction, RNA yielded cDNA as the sequencing template. Using immunoSEQ multiplex PCR, the repertoire was profiled, and TCRdb retains in-frame clones only, with some absent. The sample gives under 130,000 clones, roughly half of which show up once; around 9% is in the top ten. With regard to this clone: The antigen is undetermined.

Germline V gives CDR1 MDHEN, CDR2 SYDVKM. This CDR3 has 14 residues. V trimming: 2 bases; J trimming: 4 bases; junction bases outside the gene matches: 1. The rearrangement joins TRBV28 to TRBJ2-2; 7 bases align to TRBD1. The sequencing input was CD4+ T cells sorted from blood. The clonotype comes from a human donor in good health. The CDR3 protein is CASSLKGATGELFF. Written as DNA, the CDR3 is TGTGCCAGCAGTTTAAAGGGGGCCACCGGGGAGCTGTTTTTT.